These 13 T cell receptor beta chains share one sample of origin, sequenced in a study of T cells in Graves' hyperthyroidism and ophthalmopathy. Amplification yielded TCR beta CDR3 regions, with RNA transcripts as the source. HTBI primers were employed in a first-round RT-PCR of the TCR CDR3. TCRdb redid the calling of the multiplex PCR reads with MiXCR, one entry per CDR3 protein. The table shows approximately 590,000 distinct CDR3 sequences, with around 14% occurring only once. The sample comprised blood. The receptors were gathered from a woman in her thirties with Graves' hyperthyroidism.

This clonotype was observed many times. The rearrangement joins TRBV7-9 to TRBJ2-5; 8 bases align to TRBD1. Germline CDR1 and CDR2: SEHNR and FQNEAQ (reference sequence). The CDR3 sequence is 14 residues long. J gave up 5 bases and V 6 bases, and 8 bases lay outside the gene matches. CDR3 nucleotide sequence: TGTGCCAGCAGAAAAGACAGGGGTTTGGAGACCCAGTACTTC. It translates to CASRKDRGLETQYF. The full variable domain, with the rest looked up from reference TRBV7-9 and TRBJ2-5, is DTGVSQNPRHKITKRGQNVTFRCDPISEHNRLYWYRQTLGQGPEFLTYFQNEAQLEKSRLLSDRFSAERPKGSFSTLEIQRTEQGDSAMYLCASRKDRGLETQYFGPGTRLLVL.

The gene calls are TRBV20-1 and TRBJ2-5; 10 bases line up with TRBD1. The CDR3 spans 13 residues. CDR1 DFQATT and CDR2 SNEGSKA come from the germline V gene (reference sequence). Germline trimming cut 6 bases from V and 5 bases from J; bases unmatched to any gene: 6. The CDR3 nucleotides read TGCAGTGCCGTTGGGACAGGGGATGAGACCCAGTACTTC. Translation: CSAVGTGDETQYF.

This clonotype has only a few counts. The chain couples TRBV24-1 to TRBJ1-1; tentatively, D is TRBD1 (6 bases). V gave up 10 bases and J gave up 1 base, with 15 bases separating them. This CDR3 comprises 14 residues. Germline CDR1 KGHDR, CDR2 SFDVKD. The CDR3 protein is CATQDRKSNTEAFF. The DNA of the CDR3 is TGTGCCACACAGGACAGAAAGTCGAACACTGAAGCTTTCTTT.

This clonotype has only a few counts. V usage is TRBV24-1 and J usage is TRBJ2-4; TRBD2 is a possible D gene (5 bases). The CDR3 length is 18 residues. Between the trimmed V and J ends, which lost 3 bases and 2 bases, there was a span of 19 bases. Germline CDR1 and CDR2: KGHDR and SFDVKD. CDR3 coding DNA: TGTGCCACCAGTGATCGAAGACTATTCCGGAGGCCCAAAAACATTCAGTACTTC. This translates into CATSDRRLFRRPKNIQYF.

This clonotype was recorded many times. The chain employs TRBV12-3 or TRBV12-4 and TRBJ1-5; D possibly corresponds to TRBD1 (6 bases). Trimming removed 6 bases from V and 4 bases from J, with 13 bases in between. The CDR3 consists of 14 residues. CDR3 DNA sequence: TGTGCCAGCAGCTCAAAAGGGGGAAATCAGCCCCAGCATTTT. Encoded protein: CASSSKGGNQPQHF.

This clonotype was counted many times. This chain's CDR3 is CSVATAGTIYF. For the CDR3, the DNA is TGCAGCGTTGCTACCGCCGGCACCATATATTTT. J is TRBJ1-3 and V is TRBV29-1, with D unresolved. V was pared by 4 bases and J by 9 bases, with 10 bases between. The CDR3 sequence is 11 residues long. Germline CDR1 is SQVTM and CDR2 is ANQGSEA.

The chain recombines TRBV14 with TRBJ2-1, with 7 bases that match TRBD1. Germline assignment: CDR1 SGHDN and CDR2 FVKESK. The V segment lost 1 base and the J segment 6 bases; nucleotides outside the gene matches: 12. This CDR3 spans 17 amino acids. The CDR3 DNA is TGTGCCAGCAGCCAAGCCTTCGGGACAGTACGAATCAATGAGCAGTTCTTC. Encoded protein: CASSQAFGTVRINEQFF.

This clonotype has a count of ten or more. The chain carries TRBV7-2 and TRBJ1-5; 7 bases align to TRBD1. J was trimmed by 5 bases and V by 1 base; bases with no gene match: 8. The CDR3 contains 16 residues. Germline V gives CDR1 SGHTA, CDR2 FQGNSA. The CDR3 sequence: CASSLGTGARHQPQHF. The DNA for the CDR3 is TGTGCCAGCAGCTTAGGGACAGGAGCAAGACATCAGCCCCAGCATTTT.

A few counts support this clonotype. The chain combines TRBV12-5 with TRBJ2-6, with D perhaps matching TRBD1 (5 bases). The CDR3 extends over 18 amino acids. V dropped 3 bases and J dropped 2 bases, with 17 bases sitting between them. The germline gives CDR1 LGHNT, CDR2 FRNRAP. The CDR3 nucleotides read TGTGCTAGTGGTTTATCAGGGCTGAGGAATACTGGGGCCAACGTCCTGACTTTC. Encoded protein: CASGLSGLRNTGANVLTF.

The chain combines TRBV5-1 with TRBJ2-5; D perhaps matches TRBD2 (5 bases). This CDR3 has 15 amino acids. The V gene lost 4 bases and the J gene lost 7 bases, with 20 bases spanning the gap. The germline CDR1 and CDR2 sequences are SGHRS and YFSETQ. CDR3 protein: CASSKDGVLIGTQYF. The CDR3 DNA follows: TGCGCCAGCAGCAAGGACGGGGTCTTGATAGGGACCCAGTACTTC.

The genes are TRBV9 and TRBJ1-5; tentative D call: TRBD1 (5 bases). This CDR3 contains 17 residues. The germline gives CDR1 SGDLS, CDR2 YYNGEE. V was pared by 0 bases and J by 0 bases, with 13 bases between. The CDR3 loop reads CASSVGGDSHSNQPQHF. The DNA for the CDR3 is TGTGCCAGCAGCGTAGGTGGGGACTCCCATAGCAATCAGCCCCAGCATTTT. Variable domain in full (rest from reference TRBV9 and TRBJ1-5): DSGVTQTPKHLITATGQRVTLRCSPRSGDLSVYWYQQSLDQGLQFLIQYYNGEERAKGNILERFSAQQFPDLHSELNLSSLELGDSALYFCASSVGGDSHSNQPQHFGDGTRLSIL.

The rearrangement links TRBV19 to TRBJ2-1; D is undetermined. This CDR3 is 15 amino acids long. Germline V gene lookup returns CDR1 LNHDA and CDR2 SQIVND (reference sequence). The ends were cut back, 3 bases at V and 10 bases at J, with 19 bases in the middle. The CDR3 loop reads CASSISSSPIEEQFF. The CDR3, as DNA: TGTGCCAGTAGTATCTCTTCCAGTCCGATTGAGGAGCAGTTCTTC.

This clonotype was seen a handful of times. The chain recombines TRBV4-1 with TRBJ2-1; D may be TRBD2 (5 bases). CDR3 length: 14 amino acids. Germline values: CDR1 MGHRA, CDR2 YSYEKL. Trimming pared 1 base from V and 8 bases from J, leaving 12 bases between. The CDR3 loop reads CASSQGTGIDEQFF. In DNA form, the CDR3 reads TGCGCCAGCAGCCAAGGGACCGGGATCGATGAGCAGTTCTTC.